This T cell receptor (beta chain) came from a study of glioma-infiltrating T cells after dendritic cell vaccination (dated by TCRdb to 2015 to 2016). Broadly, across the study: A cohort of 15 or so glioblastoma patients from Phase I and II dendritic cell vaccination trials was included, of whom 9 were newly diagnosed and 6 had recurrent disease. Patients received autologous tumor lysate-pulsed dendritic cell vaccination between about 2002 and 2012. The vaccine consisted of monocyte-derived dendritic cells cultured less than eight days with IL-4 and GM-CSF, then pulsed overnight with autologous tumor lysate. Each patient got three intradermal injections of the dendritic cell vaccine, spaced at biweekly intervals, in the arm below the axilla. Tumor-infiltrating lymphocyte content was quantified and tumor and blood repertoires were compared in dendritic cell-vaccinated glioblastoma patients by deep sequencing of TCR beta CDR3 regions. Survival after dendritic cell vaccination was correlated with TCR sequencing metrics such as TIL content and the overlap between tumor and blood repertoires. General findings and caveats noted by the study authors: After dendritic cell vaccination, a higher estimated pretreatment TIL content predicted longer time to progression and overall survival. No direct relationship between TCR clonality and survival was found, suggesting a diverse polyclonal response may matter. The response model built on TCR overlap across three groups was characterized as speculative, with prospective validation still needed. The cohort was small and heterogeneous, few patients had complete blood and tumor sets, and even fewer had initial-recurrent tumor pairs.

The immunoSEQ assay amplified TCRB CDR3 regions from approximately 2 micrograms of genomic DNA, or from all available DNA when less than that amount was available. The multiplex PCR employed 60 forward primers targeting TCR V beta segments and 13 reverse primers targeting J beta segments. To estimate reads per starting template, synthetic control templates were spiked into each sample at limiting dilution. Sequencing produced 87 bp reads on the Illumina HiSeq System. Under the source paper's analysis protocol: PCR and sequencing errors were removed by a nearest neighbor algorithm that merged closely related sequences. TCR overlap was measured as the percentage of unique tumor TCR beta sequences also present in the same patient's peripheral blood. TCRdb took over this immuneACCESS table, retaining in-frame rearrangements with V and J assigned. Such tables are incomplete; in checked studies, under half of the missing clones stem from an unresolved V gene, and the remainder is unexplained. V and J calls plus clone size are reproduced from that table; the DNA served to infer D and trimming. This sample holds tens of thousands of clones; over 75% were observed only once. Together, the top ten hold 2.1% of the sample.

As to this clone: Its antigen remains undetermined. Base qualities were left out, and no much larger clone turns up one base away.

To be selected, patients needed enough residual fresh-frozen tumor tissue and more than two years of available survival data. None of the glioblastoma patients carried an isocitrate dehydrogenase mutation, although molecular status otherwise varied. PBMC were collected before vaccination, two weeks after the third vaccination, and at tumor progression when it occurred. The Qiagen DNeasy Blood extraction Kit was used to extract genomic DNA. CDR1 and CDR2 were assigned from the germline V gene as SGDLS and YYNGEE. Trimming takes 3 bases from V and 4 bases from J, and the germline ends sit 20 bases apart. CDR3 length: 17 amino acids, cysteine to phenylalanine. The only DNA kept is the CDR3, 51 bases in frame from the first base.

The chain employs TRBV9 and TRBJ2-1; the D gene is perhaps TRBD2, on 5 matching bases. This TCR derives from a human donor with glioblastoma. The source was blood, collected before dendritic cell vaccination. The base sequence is TGTGCCAGCAGCGCACATCTCCCGGGGTCTAGGTACAATGAGCAGTTCTTC. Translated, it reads CASSAHLPGSRYNEQFF.